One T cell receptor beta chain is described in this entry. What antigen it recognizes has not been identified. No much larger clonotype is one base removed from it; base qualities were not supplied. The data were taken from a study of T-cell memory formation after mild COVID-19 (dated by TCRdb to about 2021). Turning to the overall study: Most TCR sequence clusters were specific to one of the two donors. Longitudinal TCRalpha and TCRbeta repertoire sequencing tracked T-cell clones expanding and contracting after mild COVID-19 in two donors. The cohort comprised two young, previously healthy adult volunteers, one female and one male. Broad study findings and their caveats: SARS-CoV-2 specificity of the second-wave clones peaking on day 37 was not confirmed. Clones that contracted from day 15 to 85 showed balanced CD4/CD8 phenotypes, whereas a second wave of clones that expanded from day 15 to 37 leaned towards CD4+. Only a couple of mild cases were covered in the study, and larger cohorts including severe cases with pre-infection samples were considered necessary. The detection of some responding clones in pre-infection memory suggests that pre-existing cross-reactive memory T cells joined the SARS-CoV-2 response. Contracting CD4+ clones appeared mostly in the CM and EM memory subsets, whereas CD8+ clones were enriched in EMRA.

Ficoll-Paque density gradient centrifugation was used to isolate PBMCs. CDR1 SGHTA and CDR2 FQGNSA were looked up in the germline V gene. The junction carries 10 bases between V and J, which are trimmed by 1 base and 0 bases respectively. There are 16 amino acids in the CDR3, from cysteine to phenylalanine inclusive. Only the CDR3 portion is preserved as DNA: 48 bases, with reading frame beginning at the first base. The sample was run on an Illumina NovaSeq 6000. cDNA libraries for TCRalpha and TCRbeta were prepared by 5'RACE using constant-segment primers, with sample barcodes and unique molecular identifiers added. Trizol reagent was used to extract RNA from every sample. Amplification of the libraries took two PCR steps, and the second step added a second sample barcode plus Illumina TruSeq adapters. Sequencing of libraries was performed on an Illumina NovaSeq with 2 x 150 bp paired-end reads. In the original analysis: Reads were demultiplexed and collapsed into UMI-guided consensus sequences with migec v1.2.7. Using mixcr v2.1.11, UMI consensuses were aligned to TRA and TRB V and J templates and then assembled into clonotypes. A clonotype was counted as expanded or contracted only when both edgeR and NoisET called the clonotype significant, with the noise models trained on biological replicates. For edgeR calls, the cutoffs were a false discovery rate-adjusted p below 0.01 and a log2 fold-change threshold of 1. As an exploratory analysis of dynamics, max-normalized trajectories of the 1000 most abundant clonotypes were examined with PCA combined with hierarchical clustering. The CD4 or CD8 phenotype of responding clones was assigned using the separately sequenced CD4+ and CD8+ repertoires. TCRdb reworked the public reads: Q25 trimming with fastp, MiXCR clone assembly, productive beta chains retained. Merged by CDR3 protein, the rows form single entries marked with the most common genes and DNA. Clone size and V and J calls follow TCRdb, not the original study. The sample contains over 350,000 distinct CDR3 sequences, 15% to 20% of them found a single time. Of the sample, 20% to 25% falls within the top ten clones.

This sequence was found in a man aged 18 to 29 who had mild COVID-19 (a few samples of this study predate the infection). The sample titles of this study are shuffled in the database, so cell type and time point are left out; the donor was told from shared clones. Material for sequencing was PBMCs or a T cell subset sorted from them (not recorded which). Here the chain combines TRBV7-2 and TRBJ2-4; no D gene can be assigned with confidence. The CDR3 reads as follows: CASSLGPQLAKNIQYF. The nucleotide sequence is TGTGCCAGCAGCTTAGGCCCCCAACTAGCCAAAAACATTCAGTACTTC.